This T cell receptor (beta chain) came from a study of blood T cell repertoires in COVID-19. Per the original methods: Reference gene primer amplification in the assay estimated nucleated cell counts. The table came from immunoSEQ multiplex PCR; TCRdb's copy has only in-frame clones and leaves some out. V and J calls and clone size follow that table, whereas D and trimming were derived from the DNA. The sample records about 300,000 clones, 86% being singletons. Each recovered donor of Cohort 3 presented with two negative PCRs, clearance, or symptom resolution. The CDR3 runs to 15 residues. The V and J ends lost 5 bases and 7 bases, in that order; junction bases with no gene match: 10. Germline V gene data show CDR1 as SGHAT and CDR2 as FQNNGV.

The source is a young woman who had recovered from COVID-19. The sequenced sample consisted of PBMCs or T cells enriched from blood (not recorded which). This sequence joins TRBV11-2 and TRBJ2-1; TRBD2 aligns across 8 bases. CDR3 sequence reads: CASSPARRGGNEQFF. The DNA for the CDR3 is TGTGCCAGCAGCCCCGCCCGCCGCGGGGGGAATGAGCAGTTCTTC.